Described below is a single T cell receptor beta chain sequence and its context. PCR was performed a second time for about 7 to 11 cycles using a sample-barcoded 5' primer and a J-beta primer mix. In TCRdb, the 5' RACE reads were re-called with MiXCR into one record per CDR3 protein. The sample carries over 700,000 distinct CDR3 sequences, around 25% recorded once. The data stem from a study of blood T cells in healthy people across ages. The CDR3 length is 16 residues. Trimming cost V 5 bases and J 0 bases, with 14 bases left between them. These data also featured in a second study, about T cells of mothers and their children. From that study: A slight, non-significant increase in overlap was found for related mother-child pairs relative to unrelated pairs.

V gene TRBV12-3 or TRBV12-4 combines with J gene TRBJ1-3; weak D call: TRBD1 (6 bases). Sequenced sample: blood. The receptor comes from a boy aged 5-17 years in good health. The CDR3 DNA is TGTGCCAGCAGTGGCTACAGGGCCAGCTCTGGAAACACCATATATTTT. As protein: CASSGYRASSGNTIYF.